This TCR beta chain was retrieved from a study of OX40 agonist ivuxolimab in advanced cancers. A single count supports this clone. This table comes from immunoSEQ multiplex PCR, and its TCRdb copy is limited to in-frame clones, with some not included. The sample consists of more than 60,000 clones, 85% to 90% of them appearing once. Germline V gene data show CDR1 as SGHRS and CDR2 as YFSETQ. V shed 0 bases and J shed 10 bases, with 7 bases lying between them. This CDR3 has 11 residues. This TCR came from an adult with an advanced solid tumor such as melanoma, head and neck, liver or kidney cancer. This sequence joins TRBV5-1 and TRBJ1-2; D unclear. The sequencing used CD4+ or CD8+ T cells sorted from blood, collected in a trial of the OX40 agonist ivuxolimab. The CDR3 DNA is TGCGCCAGCAGCTTGGAGGGAGTCTACACCTTC. Translated, it gives CASSLEGVYTF.